Listed below are T cell receptor beta chains from one sample, sequenced in a study of shared clonotypes between healthy human individuals. TCRdb's copy holds only in-frame clones and misses some; the assay was immunoSEQ multiplex PCR. The table records more than 2 million clones, around 95% of them present only once. Sequenced: naive CD8+ T cells from PBMCs. These TCRs come from a man in his late teens or twenties in good health. Some clones in this sample may be carry-over from other donors' samples. CDR3s include the opening cysteine and the closing phenylalanine or tryptophan. The order of the fields is D gene, V gene, clone size, J gene, CDR3 protein, CDR3 DNA. The D gene is left open where the match is weak. Clone size is not always given. Where it is, it says once, few, many or a class for expanded clones.

D gene: .; V gene: TRBV5-6; clone size: .; J gene: TRBJ2-1; CDR3 protein: CASSPRGSSYNEQFF; CDR3 DNA: TGTGCCAGCAGTCCCCGGGGGAGCTCCTACAATGAGCAGTTCTTC
D gene: .; V gene: TRBV2; clone size: .; J gene: TRBJ1-5; CDR3 protein: CASSDLRSGVGQPQHF; CDR3 DNA: TGTGCCAGCAGTGATCTTAGGTCAGGGGTTGGCCAGCCCCAGCATTTT
D gene: .; V gene: TRBV7-9; clone size: few; J gene: TRBJ1-3; CDR3 protein: CASSLESGAGNTIYF; CDR3 DNA: TGTGCCAGCAGCTTAGAATCAGGGGCCGGAAACACCATATATTTT
D gene: .; V gene: TRBV6-5; clone size: .; J gene: TRBJ2-6; CDR3 protein: CASSPLAGGANVLTF; CDR3 DNA: TGTGCCAGCAGCCCTCTCGCGGGAGGGGCCAACGTCCTGACTTTC
D gene: .; V gene: TRBV6-5; clone size: .; J gene: TRBJ2-7; CDR3 protein: CARWREQYF; CDR3 DNA: TGTGCCAGGTGGAGGGAGCAGTACTTC
D gene: TRBD1; V gene: TRBV29-1; clone size: .; J gene: TRBJ2-2; CDR3 protein: CSVEAQGAETGELFF; CDR3 DNA: TGCAGCGTCGAGGCCCAGGGGGCTGAAACCGGGGAGCTGTTTTTT
D gene: .; V gene: TRBV27; clone size: .; J gene: TRBJ2-1; CDR3 protein: CASSLSGRFRDNEQFF; CDR3 DNA: TGTGCCAGCAGTTTATCAGGGCGGTTTAGAGACAATGAGCAGTTCTTC
D gene: .; V gene: TRBV28; clone size: .; J gene: TRBJ2-5; CDR3 protein: CASSVRNQETQYF; CDR3 DNA: TGTGCCAGCAGTGTCAGGAACCAAGAGACCCAGTACTTC
D gene: .; V gene: TRBV27; clone size: .; J gene: TRBJ1-1; CDR3 protein: CASSLAGFMNTEAFF; CDR3 DNA: TGTGCCAGCAGTTTGGCGGGGTTCATGAACACTGAAGCTTTCTTT
D gene: TRBD2; V gene: TRBV5-6; clone size: .; J gene: TRBJ2-2; CDR3 protein: CASSLGSGANTGELFF; CDR3 DNA: TGTGCCAGCAGCTTGGGGAGCGGGGCGAACACCGGGGAGCTGTTTTTT
D gene: .; V gene: TRBV10-3; clone size: .; J gene: TRBJ1-1; CDR3 protein: CAISESTHPSVLNTEAFF; CDR3 DNA: TGTGCCATCAGTGAGTCGACTCATCCTTCCGTGTTGAACACTGAAGCTTTCTTT
D gene: .; V gene: TRBV18; clone size: .; J gene: TRBJ1-5; CDR3 protein: CASSPKFESNQPQHF; CDR3 DNA: TGTGCCAGCTCACCAAAGTTTGAAAGCAATCAGCCCCAGCATTTT
D gene: .; V gene: TRBV15; clone size: .; J gene: TRBJ2-7; CDR3 protein: CATSRGAAETAYEQYF; CDR3 DNA: TGTGCCACCAGCAGGGGAGCCGCGGAGACGGCCTACGAGCAGTACTTC
D gene: .; V gene: TRBV27; clone size: .; J gene: TRBJ1-4; CDR3 protein: CASSPGPGSNEKLFF; CDR3 DNA: TGTGCCAGCAGTCCGGGGCCAGGGTCAAATGAAAAACTGTTTTTT
D gene: .; V gene: TRBV6-6; clone size: once; J gene: TRBJ2-1; CDR3 protein: CASRQTRSSYNEQFF; CDR3 DNA: TGTGCCAGCAGGCAGACACGTAGCTCCTACAATGAGCAGTTCTTC
D gene: .; V gene: TRBV4-1; clone size: .; J gene: TRBJ2-5; CDR3 protein: CASSQKLRGQETQYF; CDR3 DNA: TGCGCCAGCAGCCAGAAATTGAGGGGTCAGGAGACCCAGTACTTC